This is a list of T cell receptor beta chains from one sample in a study of T cells in Graves' hyperthyroidism and ophthalmopathy. Each CDR3 protein gets one entry after TCRdb re-called the multiplex PCR reads with MiXCR. The sample has around 110,000 distinct CDR3 sequences, roughly 15% seen once. The sequencing input was blood. These TCRs come from a woman between 50 and 59 years old with Graves' hyperthyroidism. CDR3s leave out the opening cysteine and the closing phenylalanine or tryptophan. Fields, in order: V gene, J gene, CDR3 protein.

v_gene: TRBV19
j_gene: TRBJ1-1
CDR3aa: ASSMWRGLNTEAF

v_gene: TRBV28
j_gene: TRBJ1-5
CDR3aa: ASTPNNQPQH

v_gene: TRBV7-3
j_gene: TRBJ2-2
CDR3aa: ASRPGTSGTGELF

v_gene: TRBV7-3
j_gene: TRBJ2-2
CDR3aa: ASSLISGSGELF

v_gene: TRBV29-1
j_gene: TRBJ1-2
CDR3aa: SVETNRDYGYT

v_gene: TRBV11-2
j_gene: TRBJ2-1
CDR3aa: ASSLRRTQNHHEQF

v_gene: TRBV6-1
j_gene: TRBJ1-1
CDR3aa: ASRQQGLVTEAF

v_gene: TRBV6-1
j_gene: TRBJ1-5
CDR3aa: ASSPPDRGRLQPQH

v_gene: TRBV5-6
j_gene: TRBJ2-2
CDR3aa: ASSLFNTGELF

v_gene: TRBV10-3
j_gene: TRBJ1-1
CDR3aa: AIQARTDMNTEAF

v_gene: TRBV2
j_gene: TRBJ2-1
CDR3aa: ASIERYNEQF

v_gene: TRBV28
j_gene: TRBJ2-3
CDR3aa: ASRVAGGPDTQY

v_gene: TRBV20-1
j_gene: TRBJ2-5
CDR3aa: SERQGSLETQY

v_gene: TRBV2
j_gene: TRBJ2-1
CDR3aa: ASMTGLELREQF

v_gene: TRBV30
j_gene: TRBJ1-1
CDR3aa: ATTKTGSLNTEAF

v_gene: TRBV2
j_gene: TRBJ2-3
CDR3aa: ASSIGRPPDTQY

v_gene: TRBV7-3
j_gene: TRBJ1-2
CDR3aa: ASSPGQEYGYT

v_gene: TRBV5-1
j_gene: TRBJ2-5
CDR3aa: ASSFESGGLETQY

v_gene: TRBV20-1
j_gene: TRBJ1-1
CDR3aa: SAPRRGQTEAF

v_gene: TRBV7-2
j_gene: TRBJ2-1
CDR3aa: ASSLVGSPF

v_gene: TRBV7-2
j_gene: TRBJ2-2
CDR3aa: ASSLAKGSGELF

v_gene: TRBV28
j_gene: TRBJ1-1
CDR3aa: ASRRIRGEAF

v_gene: TRBV30
j_gene: TRBJ2-6
CDR3aa: AWSQKDSGANVLT

v_gene: TRBV5-1
j_gene: TRBJ2-1
CDR3aa: ASRKGTGGGEQF

v_gene: TRBV30
j_gene: TRBJ1-4
CDR3aa: AWSAPIFHNEKLF

v_gene: TRBV12-3/TRBV12-4
j_gene: TRBJ1-4
CDR3aa: ASSVAATNEKLF

v_gene: TRBV20-1
j_gene: TRBJ2-3
CDR3aa: SARTIPGLAGGADTQY

v_gene: TRBV18
j_gene: TRBJ2-4
CDR3aa: ASSPIEDSTGGIQY

v_gene: TRBV12-3/TRBV12-4
j_gene: TRBJ2-2
CDR3aa: ASSFRRAGTGELF

v_gene: TRBV5-1
j_gene: TRBJ2-1
CDR3aa: ASSLAGQGGNEQF

v_gene: TRBV12-3/TRBV12-4
j_gene: TRBJ2-3
CDR3aa: ASSLGSGPNTQY